This T cell receptor beta chain was profiled in a study of blood T cell repertoires in COVID-19. The overall study: Researchers got acute and convalescent COVID-19 samples from the United States, Italy and Spain.

Germline loops: CDR1 SGHRS, CDR2 YFSETQ. Trimming removed 0 bases at V and 5 bases at J, with 15 bases between. The CDR3 contains 15 residues. This clone appeared a single time. The authors' processing: Estimates of nucleated cell counts were drawn from the amplification of reference gene primers. Here immunoSEQ multiplex PCR was the method, and the copy in TCRdb shows in-frame clones only, minus some. That table gives V, J and clone size, and the DNA gave D and trimming. This table holds 250,000 to 300,000 clones, approximately 85% found once. The genes are TRBV5-1 and TRBJ2-7; TRBD1 is a possible D gene (6 bases). This TCR came from a woman in her 70s with acute or convalescent COVID-19. Specimen: peripheral blood. The DNA of the CDR3 is TGCGCCAGCAGCTTGGCTACAGGGAAAGTCGACGAGCAGTACTTC. This sequence encodes CASSLATGKVDEQYF.